This T cell receptor beta chain is drawn from a study of graft-versus-host responses after intestinal transplantation. Background on the study: Recipients obtained multivisceral, liver-intestinal, or isolated intestinal transplants. Study-wide findings and caveats: GvH clones occurred in recipient marrow; some first appeared in ileum or blood.

The V gene's germline CDR1 is MNHEY and CDR2 SVGAGI. This CDR3 has 13 amino acids. V dropped 7 bases and J dropped 5 bases, with 15 bases sitting between them. The protocol was immunoSEQ multiplex PCR, while the TCRdb copy is restricted to in-frame clones and leaves out a portion. The table includes approximately 88,000 clones, approximately 94% detected once. Note on this clone: Its antigen is unidentified.

The sample was unstimulated CD4+ T cells sorted from spleen or lymph node cells, taken before transplant. This clonotype was obtained from a human donor who was the organ donor for an intestinal transplant. The V call is TRBV6-5, the J call TRBJ2-7, with D possibly TRBD1 on 6 matching bases. CDR3: CASIPAGANEQYF. DNA of the CDR3: TGTGCCAGCATCCCGGCAGGGGCCAACGAGCAGTACTTC.